The clone carrying this TCR beta chain was seen a few times. Its antigen is unidentified. There were TCR beta CDR3 regions amplified from RNA transcripts. HTBI primers drove first-round RT-PCR of the TCR CDR3. TCRdb re-derived calls from the multiplex PCR reads in MiXCR, one entry per CDR3 protein. The sample contains fewer than 400,000 distinct CDR3 sequences, around a quarter of which appear only once. The CDR3 has 15 amino acids. The junction had 15 bases not matched to a gene; V was cut back by 5 bases and J by 12 bases. In germline, CDR1 is SEHNR, CDR2 FQNEAQ (reference sequence). The data belong to a study of T cells in Graves' hyperthyroidism and ophthalmopathy. As for the study in general: Upon initial diagnosis and before any treatment, peripheral blood was collected. Points from the study as a whole: The model anticipated ophthalmopathy a median approximately 6.5 months pre-onset.

The rearrangement uses TRBV7-9 and TRBJ2-1; 8 bases map to TRBD2. This TCR was recovered from a man in his fifties with Graves' hyperthyroidism. The specimen was blood. The CDR3 region is CASSRSSWTSWGQFF. CDR3 nucleotide sequence: TGTGCCAGCAGCAGATCTTCGTGGACTAGCTGGGGGCAGTTCTTC.